These 10 T cell receptor beta chains were all obtained from the same sample, sequenced in a study of Graves' ophthalmopathy and Graves' hyperthyroidism. Investigators amplified TCR beta CDR3 regions from RNA transcripts. HTBI-primed first-round RT-PCR preceded second-round multiplex PCR. TCRdb reanalysed the multiplex PCR reads using MiXCR and keeps one entry per CDR3 protein. The sample has nearly 400,000 distinct CDR3 sequences; 15% to 20% are singletons. The specimen sequenced was peripheral blood. These receptors all come from a woman younger than 35 with Graves' ophthalmopathy.

At least ten counts were recorded for this clonotype. The genes are TRBV6-1 and TRBJ2-3, with D possibly TRBD1 on 5 matching bases. Trimming removed 3 bases at V and 3 bases at J, with 7 bases between. The CDR3 runs to 13 residues. Germline CDR1 is MNHNS and CDR2 is SASEGT. CDR3 protein: CASSDRETDTQYF. DNA of the CDR3: TGTGCCAGCAGTGACAGGGAAACAGATACGCAGTATTTT.

The rearrangement links TRBV10-3 to TRBJ2-7; unclear D gene. The CDR3 sequence is 12 residues long. Germline V CDR1 and CDR2: ENHRY, SYGVKD. Trimming left V 6 bases short and J 5 bases short, with 11 bases between. The CDR3 loop is CAISPKRDEQYF. The CDR3 DNA follows: TGTGCCATCAGCCCCAAGAGAGACGAGCAGTACTTC.

This clonotype has at least ten counts. The chain links TRBV24-1 to TRBJ2-5; TRBD1 matches at 10 bases. The V and J ends lost 4 bases and 7 bases, in that order; junction bases with no gene match: 14. CDR1 is KGHDR and CDR2 is SFDVKD in the germline V gene. This CDR3 is 17 amino acids long. The CDR3 region is CATSDPIGTGVGGTQYF. The DNA for the CDR3 is TGTGCCACCAGTGACCCTATAGGGACAGGGGTTGGGGGGACCCAGTACTTC.

This clonotype was detected many times. The chain links TRBV6-1 to TRBJ1-1; D not resolved. The germline gives CDR1 MNHNS, CDR2 SASEGT. Trimming took 7 bases from V and 4 from J, leaving 16 bases between them. The CDR3 consists of 14 residues. CDR3 in DNA: TGTGCCAGCAAAGGAGAGGGAGTCCTCACTGAAGCTTTCTTT. Its protein product is CASKGEGVLTEAFF.

This clonotype was detected many times. The rearrangement links TRBV6-5 to TRBJ1-1; D is unclear. V shed 5 bases and J shed 7 bases, with 14 bases lying between them. The CDR3 has 13 amino acids. Germline loops: CDR1 MNHEY, CDR2 SVGAGI. The CDR3 loop reads CASSLRRGLEAFF. In DNA, the CDR3 is TGTGCCAGCAGTCTCCGTCGCGGGCTTGAAGCTTTCTTT.

This clonotype was observed many times. The rearrangement uses TRBV13 and TRBJ2-2, with TRBD2 matching 9 bases. This CDR3 region has 17 residues. Germline CDR1 PRHDT, CDR2 FYEKMQ (reference sequence). J gave up 4 bases and V 5 bases, and 11 bases lay outside the gene matches. CDR3 coding DNA: TGTGCCAGCAGCCCTAATCGGGCTAGCGGGGCCACCGGGGAGCTGTTTTTT. Translation: CASSPNRASGATGELFF.

The chain employs TRBV6-5 and TRBJ1-2; 8 bases fit TRBD1. The CDR3 covers 15 residues. The germline V gene has CDR1 MNHEY and CDR2 SVGAGI. The V and J ends lost 0 bases and 8 bases, in that order; junction bases with no gene match: 8. The CDR3 sequence: CASSYSTSGGEGYTF. The CDR3 DNA follows: TGTGCCAGCAGTTACTCGACTTCAGGGGGCGAAGGCTACACCTTC.

This clonotype was counted ten times or more. The chain carries TRBV6-1 and TRBJ2-2; D is possibly TRBD1 or TRBD2 (6 bases each). Trimming took 1 base from V and 4 from J, leaving 13 bases between them. Germline assignment: CDR1 MNHNS and CDR2 SASEGT. There are 16 residues in the CDR3. In DNA, the CDR3 is TGTGCCAGCAGTGAAGTAGGGGGGATCTTCACCGGGGAGCTGTTTTTT. The encoded protein is CASSEVGGIFTGELFF.

There are many counts of this clonotype. This chain uses TRBV7-2 with TRBJ1-2; D is unresolved. The CDR3 sequence is 12 residues long. V dropped 2 bases and J dropped 8 bases, with 9 bases sitting between them. CDR1 is SGHTA, CDR2 FQGNSA, per germline. CDR3 amino acids: CASSLTMGGYTF. The CDR3 bases are TGTGCCAGCAGCTTAACTATGGGCGGCTACACCTTC.

The chain recombines TRBV12-3 or TRBV12-4 with TRBJ2-5; D remains unclear. The CDR3 loop spans 14 amino acids. V lost 7 bases to trimming and J lost 7 bases, with 19 bases between them. CDR3 sequence (DNA): TGTGCCAGCACCTCGGCCAGTTGGTTTGGGACCCAGTACTTC. Translation: CASTSASWFGTQYF.